The clone carrying this T cell receptor beta chain turned up a few times. TCRdb redid the calling of the 5' RACE reads with MiXCR, one entry per CDR3 protein. The data show hundreds of thousands of distinct CDR3 sequences, under 9% seen once. The record originates from a study of identical twins. The germline V gene has CDR1 MNHEY and CDR2 SVGAGI. The V end was cut by 4 bases, the J end by 15 bases, with 22 bases between. This CDR3 contains 14 residues. The same sample was also used in a study of yellow fever vaccine responses in identical twins.

The receptor comes from a woman between 18 and 30 years old in good health. This sequence joins TRBV6-5 and TRBJ2-1; the D call may be TRBD1 or TRBD2 (5 bases each). The specimen was memory (CD45RO+) T cells sorted from blood. The CDR3 sequence is CASSSRDLAPERFF. The CDR3 DNA reads as TGTGCCAGCAGTTCCCGGGACCTCGCACCCGAACGGTTCTTC.